This TCR beta chain was obtained from a study of cytomegalovirus exposure and HLA in healthy donors. About this clone itself: As yet, its antigen is unknown.

The CDR3 contains 15 residues. Germline-derived CDR1 and CDR2 are MDHEN and SYDVKM. V lost 3 bases, J lost 5 bases, and 16 bases lay in between. The PCR ran on 60 Vbeta and 13 Jbeta primers. This table comes from immunoSEQ multiplex PCR, and its TCRdb copy is limited to in-frame clones, with some not included. Among approximately 92,000 clones, 60% to 85% were seen once, and the ten largest hold less than 9.5%. Overall study results and limits: The study labeled approximately 150 TCR beta chains cytomegalovirus-associated. The authors later linked a missense DCLRE1C variant to TCR beta V- and J-gene trimming.

The clonotype was recovered from a man aged 50-60 years in good health and CMV-seropositive. Source material: PBMCs. V is TRBV28 and J is TRBJ2-5; TRBD2 is a possible D gene (6 bases). CDR3 sequence (DNA): TGTGCCAGCAGTTTCGCGGGGTCGTTTATGGAGACCCAGTACTTC. This codes for CASSFAGSFMETQYF.